Following are 10 T cell receptor beta chains from one sample sequenced in a study of response to subunit inactivated influenza vaccine. TCRdb reprocessed the RT-PCR reads with MiXCR, giving one entry per CDR3 protein. This table has about 520,000 distinct CDR3 sequences, under 8.5% appearing once. The sequencing here drew on PBMCs from blood, taken around 25 months after vaccination. Source of these receptors: a man aged 45-69 years who received an inactivated influenza vaccine.

The chain is built from TRBV3-1 and TRBJ2-4, with 10 bases identical to TRBD1. The CDR3 spans 16 residues. V lost 5 bases to trimming and J lost 7 bases; unmatched junction nucleotides: 11. Per the germline V gene, CDR1 is LGHDT and CDR2 is YNNKEL (reference sequence). This CDR3 reads CASSTSGTGAVNIQYF. The CDR3 DNA is TGTGCCAGCAGCACTTCCGGGACAGGGGCTGTGAACATTCAGTACTTC.

This clonotype was detected many times. This sequence joins TRBV7-9 and TRBJ1-1; a weak D match, TRBD1 (5 bases). V was clipped by 1 base and J by 1 base, with 7 bases between them. The CDR3 totals 14 residues. Germline CDR1 is SEHNR and CDR2 is FQNEAQ (reference sequence). DNA for the CDR3: TGTGCCAGCAGCTTAGGCGGGGGGAACACTGAAGCTTTCTTT. This gives the protein CASSLGGGNTEAFF.

The chain joins TRBV29-1 to TRBJ1-2; D is ambiguous. CDR1 is SQVTM, CDR2 ANQGSEA, per germline. The CDR3 has 12 amino acids. The V end lost 8 bases, the J end lost 0 bases, and 10 bases lay between the germline ends. The CDR3 here is CSSGDTNYGYTF. The CDR3 DNA sequence: TGCAGCTCCGGGGATACTAACTATGGCTACACCTTC.

The chain joins TRBV20-1 to TRBJ2-3, with a possible D match to TRBD1 (7 bases). This CDR3 has 14 amino acids. V dropped 6 bases and J dropped 6 bases, with 19 bases sitting between them. The germline gives CDR1 DFQATT, CDR2 SNEGSKA (reference sequence). The chain's CDR3 is CSAPNPQGGDTQYF. CDR3 DNA sequence: TGCAGTGCCCCAAATCCGCAGGGGGGCGATACGCAGTATTTT.

This clonotype was detected many times. The chain has TRBV14 and TRBJ2-7, with a weak D call TRBD1 (6 bases). V was pared by 3 bases and J by 2 bases, with 14 bases between. Per germline, CDR1 SGHDN and CDR2 FVKESK. The length of the CDR3 is 15 residues. The CDR3 coding sequence is TGTGCCAGCAGCCACGGGACATGGCCTACCTACGAGCAGTACTTC. Translated: CASSHGTWPTYEQYF.

The sample holds a few counts of this clonotype. This sequence joins TRBV7-9 and TRBJ2-1; 16 bases are shared with TRBD2. Germline values: CDR1 SEHNR, CDR2 FQNEAQ (reference sequence). V shed 8 bases and J 10 bases; nucleotides not matched to a gene: 11. The CDR3 covers 16 residues. The CDR3: CASGTSGRAGTNEQFF. CDR3 sequence (DNA): TGTGCCAGCGGGACTAGCGGGAGGGCCGGCACGAACGAGCAGTTCTTC. Full variable domain (rest looked up from reference TRBV7-9 and TRBJ2-1): DTGVSQNPRHKITKRGQNVTFRCDPISEHNRLYWYRQTLGQGPEFLTYFQNEAQLEKSRLLSDRFSAERPKGSFSTLEIQRTEQGDSAMYLCASGTSGRAGTNEQFFGPGTRLTVL.

The V and J genes are TRBV20-1 and TRBJ1-1, with D hard to call. The CDR3 sequence is 11 residues long. The V and J ends lost 3 bases and 3 bases respectively, with 5 bases between them. The germline V gene has CDR1 DFQATT and CDR2 SNEGSKA (reference sequence). This CDR3 reads CSASPDTEAFF. Written as DNA, the CDR3 is TGCAGTGCTAGTCCCGACACTGAAGCTTTCTTT.

This clonotype was observed a few times. The chain is built from TRBV12-3 or TRBV12-4 and TRBJ2-3, with 9 bases aligning to TRBD2. The CDR3 sequence is 14 residues long. V trimming: 10 bases; J trimming: 2 bases; junction bases outside the gene matches: 7. The CDR3 protein is CATALAGYTDTQYF. The CDR3, as DNA: TGTGCCACCGCGCTAGCGGGATACACAGATACGCAGTATTTT.

The V call is TRBV4-3, the J call TRBJ2-1; 10 nucleotides line up with TRBD2. The junction had 4 bases not matched to a gene; V was cut back by 0 bases and J by 5 bases. CDR3 size: 16 residues. Germline loops: CDR1 LGHNA, CDR2 YSLEER. CDR3 protein: CASSQEGSGRNNEQFF. CDR3 DNA: TGCGCCAGCAGCCAAGAAGGTAGCGGGAGGAACAATGAGCAGTTCTTC.

This clonotype was observed at least ten times. The chain employs TRBV15 and TRBJ1-4, with D unclear. This CDR3 comprises 13 residues. Trimming stripped 0 bases from V and 6 bases from J, with 5 bases between. The germline gives CDR1 LNHNV, CDR2 YYDKDF (reference sequence). CDR3: CATSRDQDEKLFF. The DNA of the CDR3 is TGTGCCACCAGCAGAGATCAGGATGAAAAACTGTTTTTT.